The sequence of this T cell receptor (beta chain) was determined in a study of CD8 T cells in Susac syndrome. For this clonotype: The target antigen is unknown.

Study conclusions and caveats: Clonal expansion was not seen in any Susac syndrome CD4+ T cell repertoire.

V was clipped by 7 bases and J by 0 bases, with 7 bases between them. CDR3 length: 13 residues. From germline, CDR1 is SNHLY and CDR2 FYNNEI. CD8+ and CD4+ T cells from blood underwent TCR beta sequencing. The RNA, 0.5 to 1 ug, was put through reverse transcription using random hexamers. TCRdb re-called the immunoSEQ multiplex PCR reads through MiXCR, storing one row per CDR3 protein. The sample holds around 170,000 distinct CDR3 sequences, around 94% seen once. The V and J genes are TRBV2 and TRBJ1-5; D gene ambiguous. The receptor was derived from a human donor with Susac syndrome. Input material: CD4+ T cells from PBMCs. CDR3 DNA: TGTGCCAGCACGACGGATAGCAATCAGCCCCAGCATTTT. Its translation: CASTTDSNQPQHF.